This T cell receptor (beta chain) was sequenced in a study of early T cells in non-severe SARS-CoV-2 infection. Study-level information: Unpaired chains resulted from sequencing bulk RNA of unsorted whole blood. Findings of the study overall: Anti-spike CD8 specificities were favored by VDJdb matching, whose results missed private and CD4 specificities.

One entry per CDR3 protein results from TCRdb running MiXCR on the 5' RACE reads. The sample has 85,000 to 95,000 distinct CDR3 sequences; roughly 15% are singletons. About this clonotype itself: What it recognizes is unknown.

The CDR3 runs 16 residues. CDR1 is MDHEN and CDR2 is SYDVKM in the germline V gene. V lost 6 bases, J lost 7 bases, and 19 bases lay in between. The genes are TRBV28 and TRBJ1-6, with a possible D match to TRBD1 (6 bases). The sample consisted of whole blood, taken at baseline. This TCR came from an adult who was a healthcare worker with PCR-confirmed SARS-CoV-2 infection or an uninfected control (not recorded which). The chain's CDR3 is CASSPGHVQGNSPLHF. CDR3 nucleotides: TGTGCCAGCAGCCCCGGTCATGTACAGGGAAATTCACCCCTCCACTTT.